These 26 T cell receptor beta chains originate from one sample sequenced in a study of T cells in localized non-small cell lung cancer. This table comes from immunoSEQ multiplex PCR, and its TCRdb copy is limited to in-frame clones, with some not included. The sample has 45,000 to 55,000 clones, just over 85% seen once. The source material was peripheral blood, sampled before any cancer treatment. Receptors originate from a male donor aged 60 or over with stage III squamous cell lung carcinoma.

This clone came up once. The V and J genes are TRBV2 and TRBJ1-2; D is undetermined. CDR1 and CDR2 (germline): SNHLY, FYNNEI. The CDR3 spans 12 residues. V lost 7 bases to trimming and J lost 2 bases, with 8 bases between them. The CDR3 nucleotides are TGTGCCAGCAAGCGGCAGAACTATGGCTACACCTTC. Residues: CASKRQNYGYTF.

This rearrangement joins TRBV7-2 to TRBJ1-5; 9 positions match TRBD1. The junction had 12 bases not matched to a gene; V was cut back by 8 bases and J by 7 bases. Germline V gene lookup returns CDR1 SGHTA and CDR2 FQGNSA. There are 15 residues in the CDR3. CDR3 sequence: CASSVRTGEGQPQHF. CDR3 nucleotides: TGTGCCAGCTCAGTTAGGACAGGGGAGGGCCAGCCCCAGCATTTT.

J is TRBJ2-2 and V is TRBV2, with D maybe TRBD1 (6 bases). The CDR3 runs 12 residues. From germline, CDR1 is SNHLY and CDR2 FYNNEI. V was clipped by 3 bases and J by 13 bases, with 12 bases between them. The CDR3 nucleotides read TGTGCCAGCAGTGAGGGGGCCGGTGGGCTGTTTTTT. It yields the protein CASSEGAGGLFF.

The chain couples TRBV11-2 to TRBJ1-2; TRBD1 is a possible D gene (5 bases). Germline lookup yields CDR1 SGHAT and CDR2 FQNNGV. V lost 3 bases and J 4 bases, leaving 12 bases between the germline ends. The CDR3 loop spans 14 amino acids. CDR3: CASSFRGEGYGYTF. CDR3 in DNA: TGTGCCAGCAGCTTTCGAGGGGAAGGCTATGGCTACACCTTC.

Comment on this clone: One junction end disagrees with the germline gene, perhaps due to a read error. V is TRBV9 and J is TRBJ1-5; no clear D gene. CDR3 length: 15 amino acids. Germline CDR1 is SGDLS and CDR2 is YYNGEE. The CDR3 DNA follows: TGTGCCAGCAGCGTAGGTGGGGTATTCAATCAACCCCAGCATTTT. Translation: CASSVGGVFNQPQHF.

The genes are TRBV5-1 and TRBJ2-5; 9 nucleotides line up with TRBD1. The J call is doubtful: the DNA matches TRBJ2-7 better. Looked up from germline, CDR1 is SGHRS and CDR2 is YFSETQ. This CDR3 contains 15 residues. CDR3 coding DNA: TGCGCCAGCAGCCCTGTGGGACAGGGCGCGGGCGAGCAGTACTTC. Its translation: CASSPVGQGAGEQYF.

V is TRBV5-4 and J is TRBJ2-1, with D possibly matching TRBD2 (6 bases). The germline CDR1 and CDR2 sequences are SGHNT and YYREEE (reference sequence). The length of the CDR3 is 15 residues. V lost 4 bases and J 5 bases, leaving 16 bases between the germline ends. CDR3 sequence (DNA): TGTGCCAGCAGCCCCGCGGGACTCCAACACAATGAGCAGTTCTTC. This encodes CASSPAGLQHNEQFF.

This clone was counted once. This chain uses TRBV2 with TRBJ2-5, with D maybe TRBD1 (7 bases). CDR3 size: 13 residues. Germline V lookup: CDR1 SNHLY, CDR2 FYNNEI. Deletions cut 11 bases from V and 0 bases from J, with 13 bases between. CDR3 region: CAGGTEYQETQYF. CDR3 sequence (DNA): TGTGCCGGAGGGACAGAGTACCAAGAGACCCAGTACTTC.

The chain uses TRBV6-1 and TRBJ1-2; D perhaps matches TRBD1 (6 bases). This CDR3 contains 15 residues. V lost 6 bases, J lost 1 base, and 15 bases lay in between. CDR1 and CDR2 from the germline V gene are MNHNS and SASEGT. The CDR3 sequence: CASSQEGGNNYGYTF. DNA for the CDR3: TGTGCCAGCAGCCAAGAAGGGGGGAATAACTATGGCTACACCTTC.

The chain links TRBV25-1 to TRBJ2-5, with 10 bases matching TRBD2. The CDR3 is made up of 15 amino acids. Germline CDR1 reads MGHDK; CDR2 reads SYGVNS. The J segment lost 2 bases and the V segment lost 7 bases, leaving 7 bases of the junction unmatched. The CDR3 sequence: CASTASGSLQETQYF. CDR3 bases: TGTGCCAGCACTGCTAGCGGGAGCTTACAAGAGACCCAGTACTTC.

CDR3 loop: CAWSPGLGTTYEQYF. The DNA for the CDR3 is TGTGCCTGGAGTCCAGGACTAGGGACTACCTACGAGCAGTACTTC. This chain connects TRBV30 to TRBJ2-7, with 7 bases matching TRBD2. V shed 2 bases and J 2 bases; nucleotides not matched to a gene: 9. This CDR3 contains 15 residues. The V gene's germline CDR1 is GTSNPN and CDR2 SVGIG (reference sequence).

In nucleotides, the CDR3 is TGTGCCAGCAGCCCTGCGGGCAATCAGCCCCAGCATTTT. Translated: CASSPAGNQPQHF. The chain has TRBV5-6 and TRBJ1-5; D is undetermined. Germline V gives CDR1 SGHDT, CDR2 YYEEEE. The CDR3 length is 13 residues. The V end lost 4 bases, the J end lost 2 bases, and 7 bases lay between the germline ends.

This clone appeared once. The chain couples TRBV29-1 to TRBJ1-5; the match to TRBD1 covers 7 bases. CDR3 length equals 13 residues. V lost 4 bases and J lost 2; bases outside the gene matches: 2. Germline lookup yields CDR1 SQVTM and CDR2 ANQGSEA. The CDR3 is CSVADRGNQPQHF. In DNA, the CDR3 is TGCAGCGTTGCTGACAGGGGCAATCAGCCCCAGCATTTT.

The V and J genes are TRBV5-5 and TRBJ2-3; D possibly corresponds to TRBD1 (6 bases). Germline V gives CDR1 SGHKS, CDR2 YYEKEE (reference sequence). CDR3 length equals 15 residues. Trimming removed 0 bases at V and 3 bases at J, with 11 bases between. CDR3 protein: CASSLVGRGTDTQYF. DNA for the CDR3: TGTGCCAGCAGCTTGGTCGGCAGGGGAACAGATACGCAGTATTTT.

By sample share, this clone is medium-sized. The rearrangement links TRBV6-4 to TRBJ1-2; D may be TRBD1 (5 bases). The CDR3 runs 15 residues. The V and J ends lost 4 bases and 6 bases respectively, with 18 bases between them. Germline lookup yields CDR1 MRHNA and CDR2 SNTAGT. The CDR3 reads CASSVDGRAMHGYTF. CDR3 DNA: TGTGCCAGCAGTGTTGACGGCAGGGCAATGCATGGCTACACCTTC.

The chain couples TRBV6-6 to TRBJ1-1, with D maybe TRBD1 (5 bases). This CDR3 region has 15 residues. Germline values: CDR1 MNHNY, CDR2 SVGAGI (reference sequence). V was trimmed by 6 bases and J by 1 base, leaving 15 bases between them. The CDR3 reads CASSPELGGNTEAFF. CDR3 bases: TGTGCCAGCAGCCCTGAACTTGGGGGGAACACTGAAGCTTTCTTT.

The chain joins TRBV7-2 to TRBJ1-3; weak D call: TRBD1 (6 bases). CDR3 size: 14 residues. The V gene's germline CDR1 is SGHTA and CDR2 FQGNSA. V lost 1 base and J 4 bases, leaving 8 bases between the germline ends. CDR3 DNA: TGTGCCAGCAGCTTAGTTGACAGGGGAAACACCATATATTTT. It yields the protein CASSLVDRGNTIYF. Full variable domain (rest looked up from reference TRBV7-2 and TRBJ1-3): GAGVSQSPSNKVTEKGKDVELRCDPISGHTALYWYRQSLGQGLEFLIYFQGNSAPDKSGLPSDRFSAERTGGSVSTLTIQRTQQEDSAVYLCASSLVDRGNTIYFGEGSWLTVV.

The CDR3 sequence: CASSQEVSGSPLHF. Here the CDR3 DNA reads TGCGCCAGCAGCCAAGAGGTCAGCGGGTCACCCCTCCACTTT. This chain uses TRBV4-1 with TRBJ1-6, with D uncertain. The CDR3 spans 14 residues. The germline V gene has CDR1 MGHRA and CDR2 YSYEKL. V dropped 0 bases and J dropped 10 bases, with 10 bases sitting between them.

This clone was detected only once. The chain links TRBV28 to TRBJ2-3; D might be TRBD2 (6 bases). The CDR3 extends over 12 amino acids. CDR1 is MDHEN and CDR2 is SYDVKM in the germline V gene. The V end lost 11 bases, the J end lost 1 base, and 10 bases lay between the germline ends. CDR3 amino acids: CACGGGTDTQYF. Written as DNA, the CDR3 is TGTGCCTGTGGAGGGGGCACAGATACGCAGTATTTT.

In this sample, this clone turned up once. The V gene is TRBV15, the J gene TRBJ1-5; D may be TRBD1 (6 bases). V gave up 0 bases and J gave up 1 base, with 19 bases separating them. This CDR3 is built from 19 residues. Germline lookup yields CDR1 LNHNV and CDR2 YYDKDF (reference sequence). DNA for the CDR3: TGTGCCACCAGCAGAGATCTCCCACAGGGAATGATAAGCAATCAGCCCCAGCATTTT. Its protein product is CATSRDLPQGMISNQPQHF.

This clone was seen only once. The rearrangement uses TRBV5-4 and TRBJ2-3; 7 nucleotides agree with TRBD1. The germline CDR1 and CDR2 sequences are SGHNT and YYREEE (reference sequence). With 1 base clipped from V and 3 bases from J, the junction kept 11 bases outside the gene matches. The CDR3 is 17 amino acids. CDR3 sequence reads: CASSLPGNRGGTDTQYF. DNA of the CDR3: TGTGCCAGCAGCTTGCCAGGGAACAGGGGTGGTACAGATACGCAGTATTTT.

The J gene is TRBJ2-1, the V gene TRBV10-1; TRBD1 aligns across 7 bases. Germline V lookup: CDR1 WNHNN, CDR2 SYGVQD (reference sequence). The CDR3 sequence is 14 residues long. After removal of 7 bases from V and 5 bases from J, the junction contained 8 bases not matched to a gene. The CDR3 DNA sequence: TGCGCCAGCACTAAGACAGGGTTCCACAATGAGCAGTTCTTC. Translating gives CASTKTGFHNEQFF.

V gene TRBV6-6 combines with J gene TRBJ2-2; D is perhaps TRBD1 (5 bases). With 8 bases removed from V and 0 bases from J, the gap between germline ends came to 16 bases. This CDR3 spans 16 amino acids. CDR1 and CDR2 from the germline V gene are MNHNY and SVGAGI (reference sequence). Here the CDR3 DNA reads TGTGCCAGCCTAATATCGCAGGGCTCGAACACCGGGGAGCTGTTTTTT. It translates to CASLISQGSNTGELFF.

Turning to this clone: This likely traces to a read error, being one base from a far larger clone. CDR3 protein: CASSPQGGGHRETQYF. The CDR3 DNA reads as TGTGCCAGCAGCCCCCAGGGGGGCGGGCACCGAGAGACCCAGTACTTC. The chain employs TRBV2 and TRBJ2-5; D possibly corresponds to TRBD1 (7 bases). Germline assignment: CDR1 SNHLY and CDR2 FYNNEI. V was trimmed by 6 bases and J by 4 bases, leaving 21 bases between them. The CDR3 totals 16 residues.

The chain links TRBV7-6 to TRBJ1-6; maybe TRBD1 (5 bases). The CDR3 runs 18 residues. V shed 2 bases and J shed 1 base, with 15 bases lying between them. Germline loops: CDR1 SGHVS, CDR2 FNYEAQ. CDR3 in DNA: TGTGCCAGCAGCTTATTGGGCAGGGAAGGGTCCTATAATTCACCCCTCCACTTT. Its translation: CASSLLGREGSYNSPLHF.

CDR3 bases: TGTGCCAGCAGCTTAGTAGGAGGCGGAGCTAACTATGGCTACACCTTC. Amino acids: CASSLVGGGANYGYTF. The chain combines TRBV7-9 with TRBJ1-2; D is undetermined. V was clipped by 1 base and J by 0 bases, with 12 bases between them. Germline assignment: CDR1 SEHNR and CDR2 FQNEAQ (reference sequence). The CDR3 has 16 amino acids.